These 20 T cell receptor beta chains originate from one sample sequenced in a study of T-cell memory formation after mild COVID-19. MiXCR, run by TCRdb on the 5' RACE reads, gives a single entry per CDR3 protein. This table holds about 340,000 distinct CDR3 sequences, approximately 15% found once. Sequencing was carried out using PBMCs or a T cell subset sorted from them (not recorded which). These TCRs come from a man between 18 and 29 years old who had mild COVID-19 (a few samples of this study predate the infection). Cell type and time point are not known.

The rearrangement links TRBV12-3 or TRBV12-4 to TRBJ1-2; the D gene is possibly TRBD1 (5 bases). With 6 bases removed from V and 8 bases from J, the gap between germline ends came to 13 bases. The CDR3 sequence is 12 residues long. Written as DNA, the CDR3 is TGTGCCAGCAGCCCGGGGCTAGGGGGCTACACCTTC. As protein: CASSPGLGGYTF.

This clonotype turned up a few times. The chain joins TRBV19 to TRBJ1-2, with 7 positions matching TRBD1. The CDR3 runs 13 residues. The germline CDR1 and CDR2 sequences are LNHDA and SQIVND (reference sequence). The trim removed 6 bases at V and 8 bases at J, leaving 9 bases unmatched. The CDR3 reads CASSPDRAGGYTF. The CDR3 DNA is TGTGCCAGTAGCCCTGACAGGGCAGGGGGCTACACCTTC.

The chain carries TRBV5-1 and TRBJ2-1; D is possibly TRBD2 (5 bases). Germline CDR1 and CDR2: SGHRS and YFSETQ. Trimming took off 4 bases at V and 9 bases at J, with 11 bases between the two ends. The CDR3 is 12 amino acids. The CDR3 nucleotides are TGCGCCAGCAGCGCCCCTAGCAGTGAGCAGTTCTTC. This gives the protein CASSAPSSEQFF.

This clonotype turned up a few times. The V gene is TRBV7-9, the J gene TRBJ1-5; D gene ambiguous. CDR1 is SEHNR and CDR2 is FQNEAQ in the germline V gene (reference sequence). V dropped 4 bases and J dropped 4 bases, with 14 bases sitting between them. The CDR3 is made up of 15 amino acids. The CDR3 sequence: CASSSYGNQNQPQHF. CDR3 in DNA: TGTGCCAGCAGCTCCTACGGTAATCAAAATCAGCCCCAGCATTTT.

This clonotype was observed at least ten times. The V and J genes are TRBV7-9 and TRBJ2-3; the D gene is possibly TRBD1 (6 bases). Trimming shortened V by 5 bases and J by 2 bases, and 11 bases separated the two germline ends. CDR3 size: 14 residues. The germline gives CDR1 SEHNR, CDR2 FQNEAQ (reference sequence). The CDR3: CASSPGQFTDTQYF. The CDR3 nucleotides read TGTGCCAGCAGCCCTGGACAGTTCACAGATACGCAGTATTTT.

This clonotype turned up a few times. V is TRBV7-3 and J is TRBJ1-2, with TRBD1 identical over 7 bases. CDR3 length: 15 residues. The V gene's germline CDR1 is SGHTA and CDR2 FQGTGA. V lost 2 bases, J lost 4 bases, and 7 bases stayed unmatched. The DNA of the CDR3 is TGTGCCAGCAGCTTACGGGGGGGGGACAGCTATGGCTACACCTTC. Residues: CASSLRGGDSYGYTF. Together with reference TRBV7-3 and TRBJ1-2, the CDR3 gives the full variable domain: GAGVSQTPSNKVTEKGKYVELRCDPISGHTALYWYRQSLGQGPEFLIYFQGTGAADDSGLPNDRFFAVRPEGSVSTLKIQRTERGDSAVYLCASSLRGGDSYGYTFGSGTRLTVV.

The DNA for the CDR3 is TGTGCCAGCAAAGTGGACCTGGACAATGAGCAGTTCTTC. Translating it yields CASKVDLDNEQFF. The rearrangement uses TRBV7-9 and TRBJ2-1; D not resolved. V lost 7 bases and J lost 5, with 12 bases in between. The germline CDR1 and CDR2 sequences are SEHNR and FQNEAQ (reference sequence). CDR3 length equals 13 residues.

This clonotype came up a few times. The chain has TRBV25-1 and TRBJ2-5; a weak D match, TRBD2 (7 bases). The V gene lost 8 bases and the J gene lost 7 bases, with 11 bases spanning the gap. The length of the CDR3 is 11 residues. CDR1 and CDR2 (germline): MGHDK, SYGVNS. DNA of the CDR3: TGTGCCAGCCGGGGAGGGGGGACCCAGTACTTC. Amino acid sequence: CASRGGGTQYF.

This clonotype was seen once. V and J are TRBV2 and TRBJ2-5; D gene unclear. Trimming shortened V by 4 bases and J by 5 bases, and 11 bases separated the two germline ends. This CDR3 spans 13 amino acids. Germline V lookup: CDR1 SNHLY, CDR2 FYNNEI. CDR3 amino acids: CASSAGSRETQYF. In DNA form, the CDR3 reads TGTGCCAGCAGTGCCGGTAGCCGGGAGACCCAGTACTTC.

The chain couples TRBV7-9 to TRBJ2-1, with TRBD2 matching 10 bases. After removal of 1 base from V and 4 bases from J, the junction contained 7 bases not matched to a gene. Germline CDR1 SEHNR, CDR2 FQNEAQ (reference sequence). The CDR3 loop spans 17 amino acids. As DNA, the CDR3 is TGTGCCAGCAGCTTAGGAGTTTCTAGCGGGGGATACAATGAGCAGTTCTTC. It yields the protein CASSLGVSSGGYNEQFF.

At least ten counts were recorded for this clonotype. V usage is TRBV23-1 and J usage is TRBJ2-3; D is undetermined. TRBV23-1 is annotated as an ORF whose role is uncertain. V was pared by 5 bases and J by 2 bases, with 11 bases between. The CDR3 contains 14 residues. CDR3 bases: TGCGCCAGCAGTGGTACAGCTATCACAGATACGCAGTATTTT. Translating it yields CASSGTAITDTQYF.

This rearrangement joins TRBV12-3 or TRBV12-4 to TRBJ1-4; D not certain. The CDR3 has 14 residues. Trimming stripped 3 bases from V and 8 bases from J, with 13 bases between. The CDR3 spells CASSLLAFEEKLFF. In DNA form, the CDR3 reads TGTGCCAGCAGTTTGTTGGCTTTTGAGGAAAAACTGTTTTTT.

In its sample, this clonotype was seen many times. This chain joins TRBV12-3 or TRBV12-4 and TRBJ2-5; unclear D gene. The CDR3 runs to 13 residues. The V end lost 6 bases, the J end lost 1 base, and 9 bases lay between the germline ends. This chain's CDR3 is CASSFTGQETQYF. CDR3 in DNA: TGTGCCAGCAGCTTTACCGGCCAAGAGACCCAGTACTTC.

This clonotype was counted between two and nine times. The chain employs TRBV10-3 and TRBJ2-3; perhaps TRBD2 as D (6 bases). This CDR3 comprises 11 residues. V lost 6 bases, J lost 6 bases, and 7 bases lay in between. The germline CDR1 and CDR2 sequences are ENHRY and SYGVKD. The CDR3 is CAIRSGDTQYF. Written as DNA, the CDR3 is TGTGCCATCAGGAGCGGGGATACGCAGTATTTT.

This clonotype was counted only a few times. The chain recombines TRBV5-1 with TRBJ2-5; TRBD2 matches 12 bases. This CDR3 has 16 residues. Germline lookup yields CDR1 SGHRS and CDR2 YFSETQ. After removal of 2 bases from V and 1 base from J, the junction contained 3 bases not matched to a gene. The CDR3 coding sequence is TGCGCCAGCAGCTTAGGGACTAGCGGGCTCCAAGAGACCCAGTACTTC. Protein product: CASSLGTSGLQETQYF.

The table lists this clonotype with a few counts. V is TRBV29-1 and J is TRBJ1-1; D call uncertain. The CDR3 loop spans 12 amino acids. CDR1 is SQVTM and CDR2 is ANQGSEA in the germline V gene. Trimming removed 2 bases at V and 6 bases at J, with 10 bases between. The CDR3 region is CSVERRRAEAFF. CDR3 nucleotide sequence: TGCAGCGTTGAAAGGAGGAGGGCTGAAGCTTTCTTT.

The chain recombines TRBV18 with TRBJ1-1; tentatively, D is TRBD1 (6 bases). Looked up from germline, CDR1 is KGHSH and CDR2 is LQKENI. Trimming cost V 2 bases and J 11 bases, with 12 bases left between them. This CDR3 contains 12 residues. CDR3 sequence reads: CASSPEGGKAFF. The CDR3 bases are TGTGCCAGCTCACCAGAGGGGGGTAAGGCTTTCTTT. The variable domain in full, completed from reference TRBV18 and TRBJ1-1, reads NAGVMQNPRHLVRRRGQEARLRCSPMKGHSHVYWYRQLPEEGLKFMVYLQKENIIDESGMPKERFSAEFPKEGPSILRIQQVVRGDSAAYFCASSPEGGKAFFGQGTRLTVV.

This chain connects TRBV12-3 or TRBV12-4 to TRBJ1-6; the match to TRBD1 covers 9 bases. With 6 bases clipped from V and 2 bases from J, the junction kept 5 bases outside the gene matches. This CDR3 is 16 amino acids long. The CDR3 DNA follows: TGTGCCAGCAGCCGGGGACAGGGTACCTATAATTCACCCCTCCACTTT. It specifies CASSRGQGTYNSPLHF.

There are a few counts of this clonotype. The V call is TRBV12-3 or TRBV12-4, the J call TRBJ2-3, with a possible D match to TRBD2 (6 bases). CDR3 length: 16 amino acids. Trimming left V 8 bases short and J 2 bases short, with 20 bases between. CDR3 protein: CASAVGRTKSTDTQYF. CDR3 in DNA: TGTGCCAGCGCCGTCGGGAGAACTAAGTCCACAGATACGCAGTATTTT.

The chain is built from TRBV5-4 and TRBJ2-1; 10 bases line up with TRBD1. Germline V gives CDR1 SGHNT, CDR2 YYREEE (reference sequence). V lost 7 bases and J lost 6; bases outside the gene matches: 7. CDR3 length: 14 residues. The CDR3 sequence is CASVGTGEGNEQFF. For the CDR3, the DNA is TGTGCCAGCGTCGGGACAGGGGAAGGCAATGAGCAGTTCTTC.